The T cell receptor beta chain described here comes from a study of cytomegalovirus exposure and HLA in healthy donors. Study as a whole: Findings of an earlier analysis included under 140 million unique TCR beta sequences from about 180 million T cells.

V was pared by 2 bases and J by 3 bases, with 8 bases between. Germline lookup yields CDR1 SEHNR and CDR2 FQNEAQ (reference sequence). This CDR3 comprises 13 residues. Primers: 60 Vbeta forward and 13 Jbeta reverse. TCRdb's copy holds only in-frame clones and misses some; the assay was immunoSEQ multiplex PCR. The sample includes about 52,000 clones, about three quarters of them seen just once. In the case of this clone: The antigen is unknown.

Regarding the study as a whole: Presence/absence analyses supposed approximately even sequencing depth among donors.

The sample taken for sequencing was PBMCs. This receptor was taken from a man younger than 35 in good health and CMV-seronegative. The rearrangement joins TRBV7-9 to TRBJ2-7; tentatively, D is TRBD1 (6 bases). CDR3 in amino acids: CASSLRDNYEQYF. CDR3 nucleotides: TGTGCCAGCAGCTTAAGGGACAACTACGAGCAGTACTTC. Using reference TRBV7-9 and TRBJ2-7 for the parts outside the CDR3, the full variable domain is DTGVSQNPRHKITKRGQNVTFRCDPISEHNRLYWYRQTLGQGPEFLTYFQNEAQLEKSRLLSDRFSAERPKGSFSTLEIQRTEQGDSAMYLCASSLRDNYEQYFGPGTRLTVT.